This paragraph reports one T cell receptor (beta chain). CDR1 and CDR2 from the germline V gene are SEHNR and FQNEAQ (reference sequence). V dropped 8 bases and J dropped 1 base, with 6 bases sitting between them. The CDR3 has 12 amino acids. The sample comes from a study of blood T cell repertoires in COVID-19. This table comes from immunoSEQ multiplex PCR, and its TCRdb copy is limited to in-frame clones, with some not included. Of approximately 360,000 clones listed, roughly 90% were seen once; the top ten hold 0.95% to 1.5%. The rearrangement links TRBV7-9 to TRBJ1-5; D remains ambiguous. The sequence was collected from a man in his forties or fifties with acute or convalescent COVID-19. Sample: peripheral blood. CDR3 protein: CASGRSNQPQHF. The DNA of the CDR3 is TGTGCCAGCGGGAGGAGCAATCAGCCCCAGCATTTT.